Presented here are 16 T cell receptor beta chains from one specimen sequenced in a study of T cell responses to AZD1222 COVID-19 vaccine (dated by TCRdb to about 2021). The protocol used for the library was the immunoSEQ multiplex PCR assay. In TCRdb, the immuneACCESS table is reduced to in-frame sequences with V and J assigned. These tables do not hold every clone; where another copy was compared, an unresolved V gene accounts for under half, and the others remain unexplained. The sample records about 150,000 clones, roughly 90% of which are singletons. The ten largest make up 2.5% to 3.5% of the sample. The sample's time point label, in plain terms: about 28 days (+/-7) after the second vaccine dose. The source was peripheral blood, collected 28 days after the second AZD1222 dose. All receptors come from an adult who received the AZD1222 COVID-19 vaccine.

The chain links TRBV30 to TRBJ2-6; D gene ambiguous. V lost 1 base, J lost 0 bases, and 7 bases lay in between. This CDR3 spans 15 amino acids. Germline assignment: CDR1 GTSNPN and CDR2 SVGIG (reference sequence). The chain's CDR3 is CAWSGGSSGANVLTF. The CDR3 DNA follows: TGTGCCTGGAGTGGGGGATCCTCTGGGGCCAACGTCCTGACTTTC.

The chain is built from TRBV7-9 and TRBJ1-1; tentatively, D is TRBD1 (6 bases). This CDR3 region has 14 residues. CDR1 is SEHNR, CDR2 FQNEAQ, per germline (reference sequence). Trimming removed 5 bases at V and 4 bases at J, with 14 bases between. For the CDR3, the DNA is TGTGCCAGCAGCCTAGAGGGGGGGTTCACTGAAGCTTTCTTT. Its translation: CASSLEGGFTEAFF.

This chain connects TRBV3-1 (or the pseudogene TRBV3-2) to TRBJ2-3; D gene unclear. The V gene lost 0 bases and the J gene lost 3 bases, with 1 base spanning the gap. Germline values: CDR1 LGHDT, CDR2 YNNKEL (reference sequence). The CDR3 runs to 12 residues. DNA for the CDR3: TGTGCCAGCAGCCAAGAAACAGATACGCAGTATTTT. As protein: CASSQETDTQYF.

This chain connects TRBV5-8 to TRBJ1-5; D is ambiguous. This CDR3 has 11 amino acids. The germline V gene has CDR1 SGHTS and CDR2 YDEGEE. Trimming left V 6 bases short and J 5 bases short, with 6 bases between. CDR3 sequence reads: CASTKYQPQHF. The DNA of the CDR3 is TGTGCCAGCACCAAATATCAGCCCCAGCATTTT.

This chain joins TRBV5-1 and TRBJ1-1; the match to TRBD1 covers 9 bases. Germline CDR1 reads SGHRS; CDR2 reads YFSETQ. J gave up 1 base and V 2 bases, and 6 bases lay outside the gene matches. The CDR3 runs 16 residues. CDR3 protein: CASSFNTGGANTEAFF. The DNA for the CDR3 is TGCGCCAGCAGCTTCAACACAGGGGGCGCGAACACTGAAGCTTTCTTT.

The V gene is TRBV7-9, the J gene TRBJ1-1; D gene uncertain. CDR1 is SEHNR, CDR2 FQNEAQ, per germline (reference sequence). The CDR3 spans 14 residues. Trimming took off 6 bases at V and 3 bases at J, with 14 bases between the two ends. The CDR3, as DNA: TGTGCCAGCAGTCTAATTAGTTGGGACACTGAAGCTTTCTTT. It translates to CASSLISWDTEAFF.

The chain links TRBV5-1 to TRBJ2-7, with TRBD1 identical over 8 bases. CDR1 SGHRS and CDR2 YFSETQ come from the germline V gene. This CDR3 has 15 amino acids. Trimming at V came to 0 bases and at J to 2 bases, leaving 4 bases not matched to a gene. The CDR3 nucleotides read TGCGCCAGCAGCTTGGAGGGACAGGCCGCCTACGAGCAGTACTTC. Encoded protein: CASSLEGQAAYEQYF.

This sequence joins TRBV29-1 and TRBJ2-7; D perhaps matches TRBD2 (6 bases). CDR1 is SQVTM and CDR2 is ANQGSEA in the germline V gene. The V and J ends lost 4 bases and 3 bases respectively, with 10 bases between them. This CDR3 has 12 residues. The CDR3 DNA sequence: TGCAGCGTTGGGCGGGATAACTACGAGCAGTACTTC. Its translation is CSVGRDNYEQYF.

The CDR3 coding sequence is TGTGCCAGTAGAACAGGGTCGGAGGAGGCCGGGGAGCTGTTTTTT. Translating gives CASRTGSEEAGELFF. The chain links TRBV19 to TRBJ2-2; TRBD1 might be the D (6 bases). The CDR3 runs to 15 residues. The V gene lost 6 bases and the J gene lost 6 bases, with 17 bases spanning the gap. Germline V gene data show CDR1 as LNHDA and CDR2 as SQIVND (reference sequence).

This chain connects TRBV3-1 (or the pseudogene TRBV3-2) to TRBJ1-5; D is unresolved. Germline CDR1 is LGHDT and CDR2 is YNNKEL (reference sequence). The V and J ends lost 3 bases and 0 bases respectively, with 9 bases between them. This CDR3 spans 15 amino acids. This CDR3 reads CASSQAGYSNQPQHF. The CDR3 coding sequence is TGTGCCAGCAGCCAGGCGGGGTATAGCAATCAGCCCCAGCATTTT.

This chain links TRBV5-1 with TRBJ2-1, with D perhaps being TRBD1 or TRBD2 (6 bases each). The CDR3 runs 16 residues. The V end was cut by 5 bases, the J end by 2 bases, with 17 bases between. Germline CDR1 and CDR2: SGHRS and YFSETQ. Here the CDR3 reads CASSLGGYGTYNEQFF. CDR3 bases: TGCGCCAGCAGTCTAGGGGGGTACGGGACCTACAATGAGCAGTTCTTC.

The chain carries TRBV24-1 and TRBJ2-1, with TRBD1 matching 7 bases. V shed 3 bases and J 4 bases; nucleotides not matched to a gene: 11. The CDR3 has 17 residues. Germline V lookup: CDR1 KGHDR, CDR2 SFDVKD. The CDR3 here is CATSDTNRQGRYNEQFF. CDR3 nucleotides: TGTGCCACCAGTGATACGAACCGACAGGGAAGATACAATGAGCAGTTCTTC.

This chain uses TRBV5-1 with TRBJ1-1; D remains unclear. The germline gives CDR1 SGHRS, CDR2 YFSETQ. The length of the CDR3 is 15 residues. Trimming pared 1 base from V and 4 bases from J, leaving 14 bases between. The CDR3 region has the DNA TGCGCCAGCAGCTTGAGGCGGGGAGGCGGCACTGAAGCTTTCTTT. It yields the protein CASSLRRGGGTEAFF.

This chain joins TRBV30 and TRBJ1-2; the D gene is possibly TRBD1 (6 bases). Germline V gene data show CDR1 as GTSNPN and CDR2 as SVGIG (reference sequence). The CDR3 runs 13 residues. Trimming removed 5 bases at V and 8 bases at J, with 18 bases between. The CDR3 is CAWVHAGARGYTF. The CDR3 DNA reads TGTGCCTGGGTCCATGCAGGGGCGCGCGGCTACACCTTC. The full variable domain, completed using reference TRBV30 and TRBJ1-2, is SQTIHQWPATLVQPVGSPLSLECTVEGTSNPNLYWYRQAAGRGLQLLFYSVGIGQISSEVPQNLSASRPQDRQFILSSKKLLLSDSGFYLCAWVHAGARGYTFGSGTRLTVV.

In its sample, this clone was seen once. The J gene is TRBJ1-2, the V gene TRBV11-3; D remains ambiguous. This CDR3 spans 15 amino acids. From germline, CDR1 is SGHNT and CDR2 YENEEA. V shed 3 bases and J shed 7 bases, with 18 bases lying between them. The CDR3 reads CASSFDGVGEAGYTF. CDR3 coding DNA: TGTGCCAGCAGCTTCGATGGAGTGGGCGAGGCTGGCTACACCTTC.

The rearrangement joins TRBV27 to TRBJ2-7, with TRBD2 identical over 14 bases. Per the germline V gene, CDR1 is MNHEY and CDR2 is SMNVEV (reference sequence). The V gene end was trimmed by 4 bases and the J gene end by 3 bases; junction bases not matched to a gene: 11. The length of the CDR3 is 18 residues. The CDR3 sequence: CASSSGRLGLAGDYEQYF. Written as DNA, the CDR3 is TGTGCCAGCAGTTCGGGGCGGCTGGGACTAGCGGGGGACTACGAGCAGTACTTC.